This TCR beta chain was captured in a study of Ad26.COV2.S vaccination and SARS-CoV-2 variants (dated by TCRdb to 2020 to 2023). Describing the broader study: Vaccine-arm donors came from COV1001, a multicentre, randomized, double-blind, placebo-controlled phase I-IIa trial of Ad26.COV2.S in healthy adults. Dosing of Ad26.COV2.S was intramuscular, at either 5x10^10 or 1x10^11 viral particles, delivered as one shot or as two shots spaced 56 days apart. Sequencing of the TCRbeta repertoire served to evaluate the specificity and breadth of SARS-CoV-2-reactive T cell receptors following Ad26.COV2.S vaccination. A total of around 32 samples were included in the TCR-sequenced set, comprising around 19 Ad26.COV2.S vaccine recipients, 5 placebo recipients and 8 SARS-CoV-2 convalescent individuals. Trial participants were randomized into five groups of five: low-dose or high-dose Ad26.COV2.S given once or twice, or placebo on both occasions. Investigators remained blinded to trial group allocation during experiments and outcome assessment.

Inclusive of the bounding cysteine and phenylalanine, the CDR3 is 16 residues long. The entry retains the CDR3 DNA only, 48 bases that are in frame from base 1. V is reduced by 4 bases and J by 5 bases, leaving a spacing of 19 bases between them. Taken from the germline V gene (reference sequence), the CDR1 and CDR2 loops are MNHEY and SMNVEV. Paper-wide results and their limitations: The authors noted that the TCR breadth and depth analyses may have underestimated total T cell responses. Comparable non-spike TCR breadth was observed between vaccine and placebo recipients, consistent with only spike being contained in the vaccine. After vaccination, spike-specific CD8+ and CD4+ T cell responses were reported to show substantial breadth. Spike-specific TCR breadth was higher in Ad26.COV2.S recipients than in placebo recipients (P = 0.0014). The study lacked the statistical power to compare responses across vaccine doses or regimens.

The sample's treatment or condition label, decoded: about 20 received Ad26.COV2.S at low or high dose, single or two shots; about 5 received placebo; per-sample allocation not given. For vaccine and placebo recipients, repertoires were sequenced using samples collected on day 63 after the first injection. Cohort 1b enrolled about two dozen adults aged 18-55 years at a single site in Boston, USA, between 29 July and 7 August 2020. Ad26.COV2.S was a replication-incompetent adenovirus type 26 vector expressing a prefusion-stabilized SARS-CoV-2 spike protein from the original Wuhan strain. The immunoSEQ Assay was the method used to sequence TCRbeta CDR3 regions. After extraction, genomic DNA underwent amplification by bias-controlled multiplex PCR, followed by high-throughput sequencing. Processing in the source paper ran as follows. Collapsing and filtering of sequences were performed to quantify the absolute abundance of each unique TCRbeta CDR3 region. T cell fraction was estimated by normalizing TCRbeta template counts to usable DNA, with usable DNA measured through amplification of reference genes found in all nucleated cells. Repertoire TCRs were annotated as SARS-CoV-2-specific when V gene, CDR3 amino acid sequence and J gene were exactly matched to a known reactive TCR set. The reference SARS-CoV-2 TCR set was obtained from MIRA and was filtered for enrichment in COVID-19-positive ImmuneCODE repertoires, whereby public or cross-reactive TCRs were removed. Using the MIRA antigens, annotated TCRs were further analysed by specific ORF or by position within an ORF. Depth was the summed frequency of annotated unique rearrangements, while breadth was defined as annotated unique rearrangements over total unique productive rearrangements. TCR breadth was compared between groups using two-sided Wilcoxon rank-sum tests. TCRdb took over this immuneACCESS table, retaining in-frame rearrangements with V and J assigned. Such tables are incomplete; in checked studies, under half of the missing clones stem from an unresolved V gene, and the remainder is unexplained. Clone size and V and J calls were adopted from that table, with D and trimming inferred from the DNA. The sample table lists about 350,000 clones, 65% to 90% of them with a count of one. The top ten constitute about 11% of the sample.

Note on this clone: Its antigen is still unknown. Base qualities are missing; no much larger clone stands one base away.

The starting material was peripheral blood, obtained in a trial of Ad26.COV2.S vaccine versus placebo. This clonotype originated in a person between 18 and 60 years old who received the Ad26.COV2.S COVID-19 vaccine or a placebo. This receptor chain uses TRBV27 and TRBJ2-3; D gene: possibly TRBD2, on 6 matching bases. The CDR3 region has the sequence CASSSPGTPGGDTQYF. The DNA sequence is as follows: TGTGCCAGCAGTTCCCCCGGGACCCCCGGGGGAGATACGCAGTATTTT.